The T cell receptor beta chain under discussion was sequenced for a study of shared clonotypes between healthy human individuals. Germline V gives CDR1 SGHTA, CDR2 FQGNSA. V was shortened by 1 base and J by 4 bases, with 10 bases between the two germline ends. This CDR3 has 14 amino acids. The naive CD8 population came from CD45RO-negative cells selected for CCR7, without terminally differentiated effector memory CD45RA+ cells. This clone was seen just once. Using immunoSEQ multiplex PCR, the repertoire was profiled, and TCRdb retains in-frame clones only, with some absent. The sample yields about 2.1 million clones, around 93% seen once.

This receptor was identified in a man aged 18 to 35 in good health. Some clones in this sample may be carry-over from other donors' samples. Sample: naive CD8+ T cells from PBMCs. J is TRBJ1-1 and V is TRBV7-2; D remains unclear. CDR3 region: CASSLGVLTTEAFF. CDR3 coding DNA: TGTGCCAGCAGCTTAGGAGTTTTGACCACTGAAGCTTTCTTT.